This TCR beta chain stems from a study of PD-1 blockade in classical Hodgkin lymphoma. Time point in this sample: cycle 4 day 1 (C4D1), after around six weeks of nivolumab. Every single patient, without exception, relapsed after autologous stem cell transplantation, and brentuximab vedotin exposure varied. Complete response, partial response or progressive disease were the best responses. For this clone: Its matching antigen is unknown.

Measured with immunoSEQ multiplex PCR; TCRdb has only the in-frame clones, and not every one. The sample holds some 110,000 clones; around nine tenths are singletons and the top ten take about 20%. Study results and limitations: According to reports, newly diagnosed patients had lower baseline TCR diversity than healthy donors, and relapsed/refractory patients had lower baseline TCR diversity still.

Trimming pared 3 bases from V and 0 bases from J, leaving 18 bases between. Looked up from germline, CDR1 is SGHTA and CDR2 is FQGNSA. This CDR3 comprises 18 residues. This specimen consisted of peripheral blood mononuclear cells (PBMCs), obtained before the fourth cycle of nivolumab. The chain joins TRBV7-2 to TRBJ2-1, with TRBD1 as a possible D gene (6 bases). The sequence came from a human donor with classical Hodgkin lymphoma. CDR3 bases: TGTGCCAGCAGCTTTCCCCTCTTGACAGGCAGCTCCTACAATGAGCAGTTCTTC. As protein: CASSFPLLTGSSYNEQFF.